The next 18 T cell receptor beta chains were all read from a single sample in a study of T-cell memory formation after mild COVID-19. From the 5' RACE reads, TCRdb called clonotypes with MiXCR, one entry per CDR3 protein. In the table there are over 300,000 distinct CDR3 sequences, around 20% of which are singletons. Sequenced: PBMCs or a T cell subset sorted from them (not recorded which). These receptors all stem from a man younger than 35 who had mild COVID-19 (a few samples of this study predate the infection). Cell type and time point are not known.

This clonotype was counted only a few times. The CDR3 bases are TGTGCCAGCAGTTACATTGCAGGCCCAAATCCTTACGAGCAGTACTTC. It yields the protein CASSYIAGPNPYEQYF. This sequence joins TRBV6-2 or TRBV6-3 and TRBJ2-7; D gene uncertain. Trimming pared 2 bases from V and 4 bases from J, leaving 18 bases between. The germline CDR1 and CDR2 sequences are MNHEY and SVGEGT. The CDR3 loop spans 16 amino acids.

This clonotype was found a few times. This rearrangement joins TRBV6-2 or TRBV6-3 to TRBJ2-7; D possibly uses TRBD1 or TRBD2 (5 bases each). Germline loops: CDR1 MNHEY, CDR2 SVGEGT. The V gene lost 7 bases and the J gene lost 1 base, with 14 bases spanning the gap. This CDR3 has 14 amino acids. The CDR3 DNA reads as TGTGCCAGCACGCAGAGGGGAACGTCCTACGAGCAGTACTTC. Its protein product is CASTQRGTSYEQYF.

This clonotype came up once. The rearrangement uses TRBV5-6 and TRBJ2-7, with D perhaps TRBD1 (6 bases). Trimming left V 5 bases short and J 6 bases short, with 15 bases between. CDR1 SGHDT and CDR2 YYEEEE come from the germline V gene. There are 13 residues in the CDR3. CDR3 DNA: TGTGCCAGCAGGGAAGGGACATTTCGCGAGCAGTACTTC. Translating it yields CASREGTFREQYF.

This chain links TRBV20-1 with TRBJ2-7, with D perhaps TRBD2 (5 bases). The CDR3 runs 14 residues. Trimming shortened V by 0 bases and J by 1 base, and 10 bases separated the two germline ends. Germline V lookup: CDR1 DFQATT, CDR2 SNEGSKA (reference sequence). DNA of the CDR3: TGCAGTGCTAGAGACATCGGAGGATCCTACGAGCAGTACTTC. It yields the protein CSARDIGGSYEQYF.

In this sample, this clonotype turned up many times. The CDR3 here is CASRQTGGHNNEQFF. The CDR3 DNA reads as TGTGCCAGCAGGCAAACGGGGGGCCATAACAATGAGCAGTTCTTC. The V and J genes are TRBV7-9 and TRBJ2-1; tentatively, D is TRBD2 (7 bases). V lost 6 bases, J lost 5 bases, and 17 bases lay in between. Germline V gene data show CDR1 as SEHNR and CDR2 as FQNEAQ (reference sequence). This CDR3 comprises 15 residues.

This sequence joins TRBV20-1 and TRBJ2-7; D is ambiguous. CDR1 and CDR2 from the germline V gene are DFQATT and SNEGSKA (reference sequence). Trimming shortened V by 7 bases and J by 7 bases, and 17 bases separated the two germline ends. The CDR3 consists of 12 residues. The CDR3 coding sequence is TGCAGTGGAAGTGGTAGTTTCGGGGAGCAGTACGTC. Amino acid sequence: CSGSGSFGEQYV.

This clonotype was counted only a few times. This chain uses TRBV28 with TRBJ2-7, with TRBD1 as a possible D gene (6 bases). The CDR3 extends over 13 amino acids. V shed 4 bases and J shed 2 bases, with 9 bases lying between them. Germline CDR1 and CDR2: MDHEN and SYDVKM. CDR3 in DNA: TGTGCCAGCAGTTCGGACAGACCCTACGAGCAGTACGTC. It specifies CASSSDRPYEQYV.

This chain links TRBV6-1 with TRBJ2-7; D is unresolved. The germline CDR1 and CDR2 sequences are MNHNS and SASEGT. V was trimmed by 4 bases and J by 7 bases, leaving 8 bases between them. The CDR3 totals 11 residues. CDR3 sequence (DNA): TGTGCCAGCAGTGGTGGCGTTGAGCAGTACGTC. Translation gives CASSGGVEQYV.

The V call is TRBV2, the J call TRBJ2-3; a possible D gene is TRBD1 (6 bases). The CDR3 totals 13 residues. The V gene's germline CDR1 is SNHLY and CDR2 FYNNEI. Trimming left V 1 base short and J 6 bases short, with 8 bases between. The CDR3 sequence is CASSEGGRDTQYF. The CDR3 bases are TGTGCCAGCAGTGAAGGGGGGCGGGATACGCAGTATTTT.

The chain recombines TRBV7-9 with TRBJ2-5; 9 bases match TRBD1. The CDR3 has 15 amino acids. Germline trimming cut 5 bases from V and 4 bases from J; bases unmatched to any gene: 8. CDR1 is SEHNR and CDR2 is FQNEAQ in the germline V gene (reference sequence). The CDR3, as DNA: TGTGCCAGCAGCCTTGGGACAGGGCCGCCAGAGACCCAGTACTTC. Its protein product is CASSLGTGPPETQYF.

This chain joins TRBV5-1 and TRBJ2-7; D may be TRBD1 or TRBD2 (7 bases each). CDR1 and CDR2 from the germline V gene are SGHRS and YFSETQ. V lost 2 bases, J lost 4 bases, and 16 bases lay in between. CDR3 size: 15 residues. The chain's CDR3 is CASSFQGGLGYEQYF. CDR3 coding DNA: TGCGCCAGCAGCTTCCAGGGGGGGTTGGGGTACGAGCAGTACTTC.

This clonotype has more than one count but fewer than ten. The chain has TRBV5-1 and TRBJ2-1; 7 bases agree with TRBD2. V was clipped by 3 bases and J by 7 bases; unmatched bases: 13. In germline, CDR1 is SGHRS, CDR2 YFSETQ. CDR3 size: 16 residues. CDR3 residues: CASSWTGGPTRNEQFF. DNA of the CDR3: TGCGCCAGCAGCTGGACGGGGGGTCCTACCCGGAATGAGCAGTTCTTC. Variable domain in full (rest from reference TRBV5-1 and TRBJ2-1): KAGVTQTPRYLIKTRGQQVTLSCSPISGHRSVSWYQQTPGQGLQFLFEYFSETQRNKGNFPGRFSGRQFSNSRSEMNVSTLELGDSALYLCASSWTGGPTRNEQFFGPGTRLTVL.

The V gene is TRBV6-2 or TRBV6-3, the J gene TRBJ1-2; tentatively, D is TRBD1 (5 bases). Trimming removed 3 bases from V and 4 bases from J, with 9 bases in between. Germline V gene data show CDR1 as MNHEY and CDR2 as SVGEGT. The CDR3 is made up of 13 amino acids. CDR3 sequence reads: CASSYGTIYGYTF. The CDR3 DNA follows: TGTGCCAGCAGTTATGGGACTATCTATGGCTACACCTTC.

This clonotype was observed many times. The rearrangement uses TRBV14 and TRBJ1-1; D is uncertain. Germline CDR1 and CDR2: SGHDN and FVKESK. Between the trimmed V and J ends, which lost 0 bases and 7 bases, there was a span of 9 bases. This CDR3 region has 13 residues. In DNA, the CDR3 is TGTGCCAGCAGCCAAGACAGAAAGTATGAAGCTTTCTTT. It specifies CASSQDRKYEAFF.

The rearrangement links TRBV12-3 or TRBV12-4 to TRBJ1-4; D is undetermined. Trimming took 6 bases from V and 0 from J, leaving 5 bases between them. CDR3 length: 13 residues. This chain's CDR3 is CASRLTTNEKLFF. CDR3 DNA: TGTGCCAGCAGACTAACAACTAATGAAAAACTGTTTTTT.

V gene TRBV7-6 combines with J gene TRBJ1-1; D is unresolved. The CDR3 spans 15 residues. Germline V gene sequence: CDR1 SGHVS, CDR2 FNYEAQ. V lost 1 base and J 3 bases, leaving 12 bases between the germline ends. CDR3 residues: CASSLVPSSYTEAFF. The CDR3 DNA reads as TGTGCCAGCAGCTTAGTTCCCTCTAGTTACACTGAAGCTTTCTTT. The full variable domain, in which reference TRBV7-6 and TRBJ1-1 provide the parts outside the CDR3, is GAGVSQSPRYKVTKRGQDVALRCDPISGHVSLYWYRQALGQGPEFLTYFNYEAQQDKSGLPNDRFSAERPEGSISTLTIQRTEQRDSAMYRCASSLVPSSYTEAFFGQGTRLTVV.

This clonotype was picked up many times. This chain joins TRBV9 and TRBJ1-4; no clear D gene. Germline lookup yields CDR1 SGDLS and CDR2 YYNGEE. The ends were cut back, 0 bases at V and 7 bases at J, with 10 bases in the middle. The CDR3 consists of 14 residues. CDR3 region: CASSVDGEPEKLFF. CDR3 sequence (DNA): TGTGCCAGCAGCGTAGACGGAGAGCCTGAAAAACTGTTTTTT.

This clonotype was recorded a few times. V is TRBV11-2 and J is TRBJ2-3; D is ambiguous. With 1 base removed from V and 11 bases from J, the gap between germline ends came to 4 bases. The CDR3 runs to 10 residues. Germline values: CDR1 SGHAT, CDR2 FQNNGV. CDR3 DNA: TGTGCCAGCAGCTTAGGCCGGCAGTATTTT. Its protein is CASSLGRQYF.